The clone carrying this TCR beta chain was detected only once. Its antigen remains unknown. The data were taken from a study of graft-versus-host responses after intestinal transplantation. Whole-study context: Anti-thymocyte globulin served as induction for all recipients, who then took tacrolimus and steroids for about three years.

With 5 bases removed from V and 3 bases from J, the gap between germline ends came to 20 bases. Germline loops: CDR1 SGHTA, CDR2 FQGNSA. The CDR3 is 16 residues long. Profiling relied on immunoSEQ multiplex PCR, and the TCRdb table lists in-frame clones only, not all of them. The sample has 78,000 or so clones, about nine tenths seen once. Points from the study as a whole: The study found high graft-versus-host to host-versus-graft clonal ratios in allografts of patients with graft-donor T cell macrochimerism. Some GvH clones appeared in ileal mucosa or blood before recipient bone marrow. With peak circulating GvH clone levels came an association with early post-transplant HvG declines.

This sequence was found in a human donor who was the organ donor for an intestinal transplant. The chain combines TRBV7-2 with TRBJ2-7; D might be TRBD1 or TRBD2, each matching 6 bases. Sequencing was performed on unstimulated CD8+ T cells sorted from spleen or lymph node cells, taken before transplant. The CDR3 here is CASSPLGGPTHYEQYF. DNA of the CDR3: TGTGCCAGCAGCCCCCTAGGGGGGCCCACTCACTACGAGCAGTACTTC.